The clone carrying this T cell receptor (beta chain) was seen at least ten times. The authors obtained PBMCs from around 11 ml of fresh peripheral blood. This sample is part of a study of T cells in Graves' hyperthyroidism and ophthalmopathy. Germline V lookup: CDR1 MDHEN, CDR2 SYDVKM. V lost 7 bases and J 3 bases, leaving 10 bases between the germline ends. CDR3 length: 14 residues. Amplification targeted TCR beta CDR3 regions from RNA transcripts. The study used the HTBI primer set for a first-round RT-PCR of the TCR CDR3. TCRdb ran MiXCR on the multiplex PCR reads and lists one entry per CDR3 protein. The table has 540,000 or so distinct CDR3 sequences, 15% to 19% seen once; the top ten hold under 8%.

The sequencing sample was made of blood. The sequence was obtained from a woman aged 25 to 45 with Graves' hyperthyroidism. The chain is built from TRBV28 and TRBJ1-6; D gene uncertain. The DNA for the CDR3 is TGTGCCAGCAATCCCCAGGACTATAATTCACCCCTCCACTTT. Translating gives CASNPQDYNSPLHF.